These 13 T cell receptor beta chains were all obtained from the same sample, sequenced in a study of T cells in Graves' hyperthyroidism and ophthalmopathy. RNA transcripts gave rise to amplified TCR beta CDR3 regions. First-round RT-PCR targeting the TCR CDR3 was performed with the HTBI primer set. Each CDR3 protein gets one entry after TCRdb re-called the multiplex PCR reads with MiXCR. The table has more than 500,000 distinct CDR3 sequences, around 50% seen once. Material for sequencing was peripheral blood or thyroid tissue (not recorded which). The receptor source for this set is an adult woman with Graves' disease, either hyperthyroidism or ophthalmopathy (not recorded which).

This chain links TRBV7-3 with TRBJ2-5; tentative D call: TRBD2 (6 bases). Trimming left V 2 bases short and J 9 bases short, with 13 bases between. Looked up from germline, CDR1 is SGHTA and CDR2 is FQGTGA. This CDR3 region has 13 residues. The CDR3 sequence is CASSLDGTQPQYF. CDR3 nucleotide sequence: TGTGCCAGCAGCTTAGACGGGACTCAGCCCCAGTACTTC.

This clonotype was detected many times. This chain joins TRBV10-2 and TRBJ1-2, with TRBD1 identical over 7 bases. The CDR3 is 14 residues long. V lost 4 bases to trimming and J lost 4 bases; unmatched junction nucleotides: 6. Per germline, CDR1 WSHSY and CDR2 SAAADI. CDR3 coding DNA: TGCGCCAGCAGTGGCAACAGGGGCGGCTATGGCTACACCTTC. This gives the protein CASSGNRGGYGYTF.

The rearrangement links TRBV25-1 to TRBJ1-2; no definite D call. The germline V gene has CDR1 MGHDK and CDR2 SYGVNS. CDR3 length equals 15 residues. Trimming cost V 3 bases and J 4 bases, with 15 bases left between them. CDR3 DNA sequence: TGTGCCAGCAGTGAGGGCCTGACGGACTTCTATGGCTACACCTTC. Encoded protein: CASSEGLTDFYGYTF.

As concerns this clonotype: The CDR3 does not end in the conserved phenylalanine or tryptophan, so this is likely a read error. The V and J genes are TRBV2 and TRBJ1-1; D possibly corresponds to TRBD1 (5 bases). Germline loops: CDR1 SNHLY, CDR2 FYNNEI. The length of the CDR3 is 14 residues. CDR3 protein: CASSEWGFNTGAFL. DNA for the CDR3: TGTGCCAGCAGTGAATGGGGGTTTAACACTGGAGCTTTCCTT.

The chain uses TRBV10-3 and TRBJ2-5, with a tentative D call TRBD1 (5 bases). Trimming cost V 10 bases and J 0 bases, with 15 bases left between them. CDR3 length: 14 residues. Germline V gene data show CDR1 as ENHRY and CDR2 as SYGVKD. The CDR3 is CATLGAEYQETQYF. The CDR3 nucleotides read TGTGCCACCTTAGGGGCCGAGTACCAAGAGACCCAGTACTTC.

V usage is TRBV7-2 and J usage is TRBJ2-1, with 9 bases aligning to TRBD2. This CDR3 comprises 14 residues. Germline CDR1 is SGHTA and CDR2 is FQGNSA. Trimming took 5 bases from V and 9 from J; bases not matched to a gene: 8. CDR3 nucleotide sequence: TGTGCCAGCAGCGTCTCCGGGACTAGCTTTGAGCAGTTCTTC. This codes for CASSVSGTSFEQFF.

The chain couples TRBV7-3 to TRBJ1-1, with 9 bases fitting TRBD1. With 2 bases clipped from V and 11 bases from J, the junction kept 3 bases outside the gene matches. Per germline, CDR1 SGHTA and CDR2 FQGTGA. This CDR3 is built from 12 residues. CDR3 loop: CASSLGTGSAFF. In nucleotides, the CDR3 is TGTGCCAGCAGCTTAGGGACAGGGAGCGCTTTCTTT. The complete variable domain, with remaining parts taken from reference TRBV7-3 and TRBJ1-1, reads GAGVSQTPSNKVTEKGKYVELRCDPISGHTALYWYRQSLGQGPEFLIYFQGTGAADDSGLPNDRFFAVRPEGSVSTLKIQRTERGDSAVYLCASSLGTGSAFFGQGTRLTVV.

This clonotype was observed many times. The CDR3 bases are TGCAGTGCTCGGGGGGGGGCGAGTGAAAAACTGTTTTTT. Encoded protein: CSARGGASEKLFF. The chain is built from TRBV20-1 and TRBJ1-4; TRBD1 might be the D (6 bases). CDR1 and CDR2 (germline): DFQATT, SNEGSKA (reference sequence). The CDR3 is 13 amino acids. Trimming shortened V by 5 bases and J by 7 bases, and 14 bases separated the two germline ends.

The chain carries TRBV4-2 and TRBJ2-7; D may correspond to TRBD1 or TRBD2 (5 bases each). Germline V gives CDR1 LGHNA, CDR2 YNFKEQ. Trimming pared 1 base from V and 6 bases from J, leaving 10 bases between. There are 13 residues in the CDR3. CDR3 protein: CASSQGRTPEQYF. The CDR3 bases are TGTGCCAGCAGCCAAGGGAGGACACCCGAGCAGTACTTC.

The V gene is TRBV15, the J gene TRBJ2-7; D not resolved. This CDR3 region has 14 residues. Germline values: CDR1 LNHNV, CDR2 YYDKDF (reference sequence). With 1 base removed from V and 3 bases from J, the gap between germline ends came to 10 bases. CDR3 protein: CATSRGEDGYEQYF. CDR3 coding DNA: TGTGCCACCAGCAGAGGAGAGGACGGCTACGAGCAGTACTTC.

The sample holds a few counts of this clonotype. V is TRBV29-1 and J is TRBJ1-5; D is ambiguous. Trimming shortened V by 7 bases and J by 0 bases, and 7 bases separated the two germline ends. The germline gives CDR1 SQVTM, CDR2 ANQGSEA. CDR3 length equals 12 residues. The CDR3 DNA reads TGCAGCGCTGCGTCTAGCAATCAGCCCCAGCATTTT. Protein sequence: CSAASSNQPQHF.

The chain couples TRBV30 to TRBJ1-1; D might be TRBD1 (5 bases). Germline CDR1 GTSNPN, CDR2 SVGIG (reference sequence). Trimming left V 0 bases short and J 0 bases short, with 11 bases between. The CDR3 is 15 residues long. The CDR3 nucleotides read TGTGCCTGGAGTGTCCTTACGGGGGTGAACACTGAAGCTTTCTTT. The encoded protein is CAWSVLTGVNTEAFF.

This clonotype has a handful of counts. V and J are TRBV7-2 and TRBJ1-2; weak D call: TRBD1 (6 bases). This CDR3 contains 13 residues. Germline V gene lookup returns CDR1 SGHTA and CDR2 FQGNSA. Trimming removed 5 bases from V and 7 bases from J, with 14 bases in between. The CDR3 DNA sequence: TGTGCCAGCAGCGAGGGGGACAAGGTTGGCTACACCTTC. This gives the protein CASSEGDKVGYTF.